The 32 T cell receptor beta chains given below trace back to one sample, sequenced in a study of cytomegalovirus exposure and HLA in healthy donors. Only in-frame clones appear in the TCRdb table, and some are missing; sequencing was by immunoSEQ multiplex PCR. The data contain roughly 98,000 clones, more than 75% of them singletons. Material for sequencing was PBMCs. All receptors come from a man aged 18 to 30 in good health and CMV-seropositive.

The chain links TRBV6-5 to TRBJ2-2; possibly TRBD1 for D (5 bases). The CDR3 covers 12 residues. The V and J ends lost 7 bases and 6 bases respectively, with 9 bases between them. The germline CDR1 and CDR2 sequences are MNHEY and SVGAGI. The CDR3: CASKQQAGELFF. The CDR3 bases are TGTGCCAGCAAACAACAGGCCGGGGAGCTGTTTTTT.

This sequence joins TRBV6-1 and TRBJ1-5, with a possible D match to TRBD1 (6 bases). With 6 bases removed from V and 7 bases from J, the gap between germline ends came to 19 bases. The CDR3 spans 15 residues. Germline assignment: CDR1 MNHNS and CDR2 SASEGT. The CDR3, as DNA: TGTGCCAGCAGCCCTGGGGAGGGGGGTCGACAGCCCCAGCATTTT. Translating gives CASSPGEGGRQPQHF.

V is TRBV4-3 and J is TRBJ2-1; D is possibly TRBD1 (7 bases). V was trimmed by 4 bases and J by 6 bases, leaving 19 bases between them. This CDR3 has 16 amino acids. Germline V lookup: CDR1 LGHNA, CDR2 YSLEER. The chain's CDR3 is CASSRGKRQGGNEQFF. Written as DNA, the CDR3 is TGCGCCAGCAGCCGGGGAAAGCGGCAGGGGGGCAATGAGCAGTTCTTC.

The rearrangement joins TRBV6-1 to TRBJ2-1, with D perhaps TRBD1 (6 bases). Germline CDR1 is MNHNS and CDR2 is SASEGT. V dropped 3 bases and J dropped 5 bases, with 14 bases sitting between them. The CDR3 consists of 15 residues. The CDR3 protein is CASSDTGYVDNEQFF. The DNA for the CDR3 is TGTGCCAGCAGTGACACAGGGTACGTAGACAATGAGCAGTTCTTC.

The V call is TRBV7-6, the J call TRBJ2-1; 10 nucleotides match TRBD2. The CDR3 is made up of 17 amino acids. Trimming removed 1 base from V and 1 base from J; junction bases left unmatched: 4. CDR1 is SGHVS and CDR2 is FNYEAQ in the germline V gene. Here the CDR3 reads CASSLGASGGSYNEQFF. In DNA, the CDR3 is TGTGCCAGCAGCTTAGGGGCTAGCGGGGGTTCCTACAATGAGCAGTTCTTC.

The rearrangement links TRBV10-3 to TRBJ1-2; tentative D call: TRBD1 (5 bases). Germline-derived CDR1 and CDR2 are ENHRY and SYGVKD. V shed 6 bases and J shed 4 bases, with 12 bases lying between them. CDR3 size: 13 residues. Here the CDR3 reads CAIRTDTVYGYTF. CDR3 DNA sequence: TGTGCCATCAGGACAGACACCGTCTATGGCTACACCTTC.

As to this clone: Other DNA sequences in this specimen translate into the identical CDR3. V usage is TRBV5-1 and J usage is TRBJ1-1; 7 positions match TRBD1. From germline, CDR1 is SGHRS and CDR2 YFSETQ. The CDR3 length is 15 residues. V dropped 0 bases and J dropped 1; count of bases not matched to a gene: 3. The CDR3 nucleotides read TGCGCCAGCAGCTTGGACAGGGGTCGGAACACTGAAGCTTTCTTT. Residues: CASSLDRGRNTEAFF.

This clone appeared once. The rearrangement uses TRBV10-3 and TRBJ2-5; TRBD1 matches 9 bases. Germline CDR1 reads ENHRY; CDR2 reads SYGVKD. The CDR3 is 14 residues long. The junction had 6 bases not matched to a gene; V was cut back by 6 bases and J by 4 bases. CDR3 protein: CAIRGDREGETQYF. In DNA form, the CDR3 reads TGTGCCATCAGGGGGGACAGGGAGGGAGAGACCCAGTACTTC.

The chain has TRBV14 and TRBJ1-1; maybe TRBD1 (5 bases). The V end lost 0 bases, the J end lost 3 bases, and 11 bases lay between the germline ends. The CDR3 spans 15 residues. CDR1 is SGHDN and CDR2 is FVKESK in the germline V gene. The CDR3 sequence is CASSQDTGVDTEAFF. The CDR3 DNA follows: TGTGCCAGCAGCCAAGATACGGGGGTAGACACTGAAGCTTTCTTT.

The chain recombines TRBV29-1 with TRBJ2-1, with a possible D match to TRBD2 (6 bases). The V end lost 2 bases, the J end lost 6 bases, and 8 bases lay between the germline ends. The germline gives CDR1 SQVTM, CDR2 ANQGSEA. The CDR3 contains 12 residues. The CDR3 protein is CSVERGSNEQFF. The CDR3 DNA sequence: TGCAGCGTTGAACGGGGGAGCAATGAGCAGTTCTTC.

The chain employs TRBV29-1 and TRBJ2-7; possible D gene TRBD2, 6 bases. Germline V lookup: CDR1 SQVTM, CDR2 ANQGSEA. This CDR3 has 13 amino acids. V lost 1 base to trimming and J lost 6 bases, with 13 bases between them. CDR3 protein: CSVEVHGGFEQYF. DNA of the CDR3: TGCAGCGTTGAAGTCCACGGGGGATTCGAGCAGTACTTC.

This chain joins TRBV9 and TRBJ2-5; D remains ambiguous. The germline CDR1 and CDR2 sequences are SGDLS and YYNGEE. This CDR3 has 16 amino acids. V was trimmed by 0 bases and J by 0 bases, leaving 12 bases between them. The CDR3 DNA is TGTGCCAGCAGCGTAGGTAGTGCGGCAGACCAAGAGACCCAGTACTTC. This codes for CASSVGSAADQETQYF.

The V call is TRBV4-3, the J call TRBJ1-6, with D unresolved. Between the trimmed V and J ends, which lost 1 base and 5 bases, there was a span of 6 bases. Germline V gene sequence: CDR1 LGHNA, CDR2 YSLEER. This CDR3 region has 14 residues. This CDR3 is CASSQATNNSPLHF. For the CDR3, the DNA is TGCGCCAGCAGCCAAGCGACAAATAATTCACCCCTCCACTTT.

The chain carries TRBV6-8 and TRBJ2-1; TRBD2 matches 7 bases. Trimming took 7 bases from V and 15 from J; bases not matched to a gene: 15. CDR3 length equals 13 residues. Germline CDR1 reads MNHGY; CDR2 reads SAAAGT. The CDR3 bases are TGTGCCAGCATTCTAGGCTTGGGGAGGGCTCGGTTCTTC. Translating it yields CASILGLGRARFF.

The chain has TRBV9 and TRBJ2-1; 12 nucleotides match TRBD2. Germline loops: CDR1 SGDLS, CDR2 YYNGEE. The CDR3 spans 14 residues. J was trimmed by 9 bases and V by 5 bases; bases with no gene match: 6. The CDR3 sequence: CASRETSGSSEQFF. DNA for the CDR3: TGTGCCAGCAGAGAGACTAGCGGGAGTTCTGAGCAGTTCTTC.

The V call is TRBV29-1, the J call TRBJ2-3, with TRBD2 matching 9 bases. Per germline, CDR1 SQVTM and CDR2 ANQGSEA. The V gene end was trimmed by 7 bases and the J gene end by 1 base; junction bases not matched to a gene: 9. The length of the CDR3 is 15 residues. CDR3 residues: CSARWGGRGTDTQYF. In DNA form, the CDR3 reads TGCAGCGCCCGCTGGGGCGGGAGGGGCACAGATACGCAGTATTTT.

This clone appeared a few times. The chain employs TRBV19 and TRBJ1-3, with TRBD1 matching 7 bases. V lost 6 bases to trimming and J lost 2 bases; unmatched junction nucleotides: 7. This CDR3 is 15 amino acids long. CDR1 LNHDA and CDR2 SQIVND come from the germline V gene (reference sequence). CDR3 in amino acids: CASSQFGQAGNTIYF. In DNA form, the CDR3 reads TGTGCCAGTAGCCAATTCGGACAGGCTGGAAACACCATATATTTT. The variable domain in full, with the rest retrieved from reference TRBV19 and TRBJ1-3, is DGGITQSPKYLFRKEGQNVTLSCEQNLNHDAMYWYRQDPGQGLRLIYYSQIVNDFQKGDIAEGYSVSREKKESFPLTVTSAQKNPTAFYLCASSQFGQAGNTIYFGEGSWLTVV.

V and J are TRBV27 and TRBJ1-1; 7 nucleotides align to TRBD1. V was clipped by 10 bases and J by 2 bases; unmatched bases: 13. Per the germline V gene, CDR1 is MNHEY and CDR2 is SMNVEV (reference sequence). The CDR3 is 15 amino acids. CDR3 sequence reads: CATIGQAGFNTEAFF. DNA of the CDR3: TGTGCCACTATCGGACAGGCGGGGTTCAACACTGAAGCTTTCTTT.

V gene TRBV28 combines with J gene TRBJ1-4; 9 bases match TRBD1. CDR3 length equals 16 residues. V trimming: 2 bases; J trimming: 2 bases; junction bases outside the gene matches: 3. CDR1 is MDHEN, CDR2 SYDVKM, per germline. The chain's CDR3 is CASSLPGTGTNEKLFF. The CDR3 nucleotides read TGTGCCAGCAGTTTACCCGGGACAGGGACTAATGAAAAACTGTTTTTT.

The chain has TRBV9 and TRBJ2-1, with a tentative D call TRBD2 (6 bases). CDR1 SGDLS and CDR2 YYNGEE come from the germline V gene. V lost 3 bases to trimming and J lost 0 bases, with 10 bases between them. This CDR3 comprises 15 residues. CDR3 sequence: CASSGRDTSYNEQFF. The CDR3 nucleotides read TGTGCCAGCAGCGGGCGGGATACCTCCTACAATGAGCAGTTCTTC. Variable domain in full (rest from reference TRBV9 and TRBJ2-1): DSGVTQTPKHLITATGQRVTLRCSPRSGDLSVYWYQQSLDQGLQFLIQYYNGEERAKGNILERFSAQQFPDLHSELNLSSLELGDSALYFCASSGRDTSYNEQFFGPGTRLTVL.

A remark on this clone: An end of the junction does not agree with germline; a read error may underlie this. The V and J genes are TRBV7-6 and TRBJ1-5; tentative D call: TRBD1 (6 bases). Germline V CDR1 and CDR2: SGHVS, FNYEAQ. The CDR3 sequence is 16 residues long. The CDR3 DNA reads TGTGCCAACAGCGCCGGCACAGGGTGGGATGCTCAGCCCCAGCATTTT. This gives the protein CANSAGTGWDAQPQHF.

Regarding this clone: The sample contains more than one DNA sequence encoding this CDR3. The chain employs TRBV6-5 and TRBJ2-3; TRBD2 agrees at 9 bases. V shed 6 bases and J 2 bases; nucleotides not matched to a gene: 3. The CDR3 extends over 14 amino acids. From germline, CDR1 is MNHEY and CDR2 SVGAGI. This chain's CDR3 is CASRPGLATDTQYF. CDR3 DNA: TGTGCCAGCAGGCCGGGACTAGCCACAGATACGCAGTATTTT.

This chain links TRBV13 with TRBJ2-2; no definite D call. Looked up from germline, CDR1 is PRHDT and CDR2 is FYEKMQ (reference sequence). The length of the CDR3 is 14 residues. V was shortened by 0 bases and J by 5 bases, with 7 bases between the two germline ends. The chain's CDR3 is CASSLGLSTGELFF. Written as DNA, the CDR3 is TGTGCCAGCAGCTTAGGCCTGTCTACCGGGGAGCTGTTTTTT.

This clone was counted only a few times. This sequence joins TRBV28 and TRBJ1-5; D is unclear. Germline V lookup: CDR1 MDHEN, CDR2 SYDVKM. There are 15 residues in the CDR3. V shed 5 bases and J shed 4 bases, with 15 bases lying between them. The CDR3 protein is CASSPEGFQNQPQHF. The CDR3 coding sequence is TGTGCCAGCAGTCCCGAGGGTTTTCAGAATCAGCCCCAGCATTTT.

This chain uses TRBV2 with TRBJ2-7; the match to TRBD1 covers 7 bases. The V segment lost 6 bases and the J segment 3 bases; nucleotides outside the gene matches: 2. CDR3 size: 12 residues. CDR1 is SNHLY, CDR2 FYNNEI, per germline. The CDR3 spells CASRGDSYEQYF. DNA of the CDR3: TGTGCCAGCAGAGGGGACAGCTACGAGCAGTACTTC.

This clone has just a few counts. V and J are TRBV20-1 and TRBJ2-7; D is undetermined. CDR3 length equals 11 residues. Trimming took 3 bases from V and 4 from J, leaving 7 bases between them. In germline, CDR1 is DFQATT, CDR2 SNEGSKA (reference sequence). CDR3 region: CSASPVYEQYF. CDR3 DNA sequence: TGCAGTGCTAGCCCCGTGTACGAGCAGTACTTC.

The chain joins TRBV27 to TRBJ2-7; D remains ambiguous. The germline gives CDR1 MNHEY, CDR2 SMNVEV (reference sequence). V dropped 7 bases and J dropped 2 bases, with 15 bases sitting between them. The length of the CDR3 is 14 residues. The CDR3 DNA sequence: TGTGCCAGCACCCCTTGGGCTGGAACCTACGAGCAGTACTTC. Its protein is CASTPWAGTYEQYF.

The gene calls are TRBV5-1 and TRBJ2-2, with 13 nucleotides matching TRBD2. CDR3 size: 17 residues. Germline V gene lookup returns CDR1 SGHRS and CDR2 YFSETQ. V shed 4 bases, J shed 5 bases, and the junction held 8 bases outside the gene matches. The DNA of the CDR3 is TGCGCCAGCAGCAGGACTAGCGGGGGTCCCCTTACCGGGGAGCTGTTTTTT. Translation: CASSRTSGGPLTGELFF.

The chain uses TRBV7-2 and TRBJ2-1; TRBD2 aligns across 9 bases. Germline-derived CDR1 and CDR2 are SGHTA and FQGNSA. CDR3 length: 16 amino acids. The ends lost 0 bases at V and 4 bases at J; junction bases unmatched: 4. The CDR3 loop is CASSLAGSGRYNEQFF. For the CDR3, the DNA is TGTGCCAGCAGCTTAGCGGGTAGCGGGAGATACAATGAGCAGTTCTTC.

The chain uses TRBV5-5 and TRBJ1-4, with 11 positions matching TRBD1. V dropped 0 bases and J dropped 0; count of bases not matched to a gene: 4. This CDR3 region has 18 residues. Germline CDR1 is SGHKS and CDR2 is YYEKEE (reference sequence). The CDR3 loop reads CASSLGGQGDSTNEKLFF. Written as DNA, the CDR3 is TGTGCCAGCAGCTTGGGGGGACAGGGGGATTCAACTAATGAAAAACTGTTTTTT. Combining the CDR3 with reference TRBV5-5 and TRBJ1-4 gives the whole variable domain DAGVTQSPTHLIKTRGQQVTLRCSPISGHKSVSWYQQVLGQGPQFIFQYYEKEERGRGNFPDRFSARQFPNYSSELNVNALLLGDSALYLCASSLGGQGDSTNEKLFFGSGTQLSVL.

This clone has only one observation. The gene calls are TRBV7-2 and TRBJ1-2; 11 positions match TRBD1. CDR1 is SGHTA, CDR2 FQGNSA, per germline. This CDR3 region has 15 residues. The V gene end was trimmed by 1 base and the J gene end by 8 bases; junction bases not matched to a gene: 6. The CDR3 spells CASSLDPRTGGGYTF. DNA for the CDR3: TGTGCCAGCAGCTTAGACCCCCGGACAGGGGGCGGCTACACCTTC.

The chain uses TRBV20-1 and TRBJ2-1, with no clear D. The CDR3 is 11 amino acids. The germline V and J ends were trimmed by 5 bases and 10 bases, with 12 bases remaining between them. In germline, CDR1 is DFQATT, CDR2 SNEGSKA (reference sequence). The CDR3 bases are TGCAGTGCTTTCACCCTCGGGGAGCAGTTCTTC. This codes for CSAFTLGEQFF.